This T cell receptor beta chain was obtained from a study of cytomegalovirus exposure and HLA in healthy donors. Study-wide results and limits: Previously analyzed data showed that most TCR beta V segments were productive at a frequency of about 87% or about 30%.

The study ran its PCR with 60 Vbeta and 13 Jbeta primers. Clones were sequenced by immunoSEQ multiplex PCR, and TCRdb holds only the in-frame ones, with some missing. The sample shows fewer than 200,000 clones, over 70% of them seen only once. In regard to this clone: Its antigen is still unknown.

The germline V gene has CDR1 SGDLS and CDR2 YYNGEE. The CDR3 spans 15 residues. Trimming shortened V by 0 bases and J by 2 bases, and 9 bases separated the two germline ends. The rearrangement joins TRBV9 to TRBJ2-1; the D gene is possibly TRBD2 (6 bases). Material: PBMCs. The origin of this receptor is a woman aged 50 to 60 in good health and CMV-seronegative. As DNA, the CDR3 is TGTGCCAGCAGCGTAGTTGGGGGGACCTACAATGAGCAGTTCTTC. Its translation: CASSVVGGTYNEQFF.